The 26 T cell receptor beta chains below all came from one sample that was sequenced in a study of regulatory T cells in long-lasting Graves disease. Building of the TCR beta libraries involved iRepertoire HTBI primers and Arm-PCR of CDR3 regions. MiXCR, applied by TCRdb to the multiplex PCR reads, yields one record per CDR3 protein. Of about 620,000 distinct CDR3 sequences listed, approximately 15% are singletons. Described time point: newly diagnosed GD, antithyroid drugs for less than 3 months. Preparation of the TCR library used RNA extracted from PBMCs. This sample also belongs to another study, concerning T cells in Graves' hyperthyroidism and ophthalmopathy.

This specimen consisted of peripheral blood mononuclear cells (PBMCs), obtained at new diagnosis, from a patient treated with antithyroid drugs. All receptors come from a woman aged 25 to 39 with Graves disease.

Remarks on this clonotype: A much larger clone differs by one base, so this may be a read error. The chain has TRBV10-1 and TRBJ2-1; no reliable D call. The CDR3 consists of 13 residues. CDR1 is WNHNN and CDR2 is SYGVQD in the germline V gene (reference sequence). The CDR3 sequence is CVSSELIVGEQFF. For the CDR3, the DNA is TGCGTCAGCAGTGAGCTAATCGTCGGTGAGCAGTTCTTC.

In this sample, this clonotype turned up a few times. The V gene is TRBV7-2, the J gene TRBJ2-1; 9 bases are shared with TRBD1. The CDR3 has 17 residues. With 1 base clipped from V and 8 bases from J, the junction kept 12 bases outside the gene matches. Germline V gives CDR1 SGHTA, CDR2 FQGNSA. CDR3 sequence: CASSLVGTGGKRDEQFF. CDR3 DNA sequence: TGTGCCAGCAGCTTAGTAGGTACAGGGGGCAAGAGGGATGAGCAGTTCTTC.

With respect to this clonotype: A single base separates this from a much larger clone, so it may be a read error. This chain links TRBV29-1 with TRBJ2-3; TRBD2 agrees at 9 bases. The CDR3 totals 15 residues. The V gene's germline CDR1 is SQVTM and CDR2 ANQGSEA. CDR3 sequence: CSVTIAGAITGTQYF. The CDR3 DNA sequence: TGCAGCGTCACTATAGCGGGAGCGATCACAGGTACGCAGTATTTT.

This clonotype showed up many times. This chain joins TRBV27 and TRBJ1-1, with 8 bases identical to TRBD1. This CDR3 has 15 residues. Germline V gene data show CDR1 as MNHEY and CDR2 as SMNVEV (reference sequence). The ends lost 5 bases at V and 5 bases at J; junction bases unmatched: 10. In DNA form, the CDR3 reads TGTGCCAGCAGTACCCAACAGGGGGATGGGACTGAAGCTTTCTTT. It specifies CASSTQQGDGTEAFF.

This chain joins TRBV7-9 and TRBJ2-2; no clear D gene. Germline CDR1 is SEHNR and CDR2 is FQNEAQ (reference sequence). Trimming took 5 bases from V and 0 from J, leaving 19 bases between them. This CDR3 comprises 18 residues. CDR3 bases: TGTGCCAGCAGCGCCCGGACCTTAGCAGAATCGAACACCGGGGAGCTGTTTTTT. Its protein is CASSARTLAESNTGELFF.

This clonotype has ten or more counts. This chain connects TRBV6-4 to TRBJ2-7, with a tentative D call TRBD2 (5 bases). The V gene lost 11 bases and the J gene lost 0 bases, with 17 bases spanning the gap. Germline V gene sequence: CDR1 MRHNA, CDR2 SNTAGT. This CDR3 spans 14 amino acids. CDR3 in DNA: TGTGCCGCCGCGCGGGCTTCCAGCTCCTACGAGCAGTACTTC. The encoded protein is CAAARASSSYEQYF.

This clonotype was detected only a few times. CDR3 sequence: CASSPRVAGGWRYNEQFF. In nucleotides, the CDR3 is TGTGCCAGCAGCCCTCGGGTAGCGGGAGGGTGGAGATACAATGAGCAGTTCTTC. The V gene is TRBV11-2, the J gene TRBJ2-1, with 11 bases identical to TRBD2. The CDR3 is 18 residues long. V shed 5 bases, J shed 4 bases, and the junction held 13 bases outside the gene matches. CDR1 is SGHAT and CDR2 is FQNNGV in the germline V gene.

This clonotype was counted many times. The gene calls are TRBV12-3 or TRBV12-4 and TRBJ2-7, with a tentative D call TRBD1 (5 bases). Trimming pared 5 bases from V and 2 bases from J, leaving 16 bases between. The CDR3 covers 15 residues. CDR3 DNA: TGTGCCAGCAGTGCACGACAGACGATTACCTACGAGCAGTACTTC. It encodes CASSARQTITYEQYF.

This clonotype was counted only a few times. The chain is built from TRBV20-1 and TRBJ2-3; D possibly corresponds to TRBD1 (7 bases). The CDR3 loop spans 15 amino acids. The V end was cut by 3 bases, the J end by 3 bases, with 16 bases between. The germline gives CDR1 DFQATT, CDR2 SNEGSKA (reference sequence). CDR3 in amino acids: CSASRRDRTTDTQYF. CDR3 DNA: TGCAGTGCTAGTCGGCGGGACAGAACTACAGATACGCAGTATTTT.

The table lists this clonotype with a few counts. The chain combines TRBV27 with TRBJ2-7; TRBD1 matches 9 bases. The V and J ends lost 5 bases and 6 bases, in that order; junction bases with no gene match: 8. The CDR3 sequence is 14 residues long. Per germline, CDR1 MNHEY and CDR2 SMNVEV (reference sequence). The CDR3 DNA follows: TGTGCCAGCAGTCCCGGACAGGGGAGGGCCGAGCAGTACTTC. Its protein is CASSPGQGRAEQYF.

The sample holds many counts of this clonotype. The chain is built from TRBV6-5 and TRBJ2-5; D is unresolved. This CDR3 spans 21 amino acids. Germline loops: CDR1 MNHEY, CDR2 SVGAGI. V was shortened by 2 bases and J by 9 bases, with 37 bases between the two germline ends. In DNA form, the CDR3 reads TGTGCCAGCAGTTACCGTAATCCTGGTAGTTTTGCGGCAGAGCATTTGACGGCCCAGTACTTC. This codes for CASSYRNPGSFAAEHLTAQYF.

The V call is TRBV9, the J call TRBJ2-3; 7 bases line up with TRBD2. The germline gives CDR1 SGDLS, CDR2 YYNGEE. V trimming: 4 bases; J trimming: 5 bases; junction bases outside the gene matches: 7. The CDR3 is made up of 14 amino acids. CDR3 sequence reads: CASSSTWEGDTQYF. The DNA of the CDR3 is TGTGCCAGCAGCAGTACATGGGAGGGAGATACGCAGTATTTT.

At least ten counts were recorded for this clonotype. V gene TRBV12-3 or TRBV12-4 combines with J gene TRBJ2-7; D is uncertain. Trimming pared 6 bases from V and 2 bases from J, leaving 14 bases between. This CDR3 contains 14 residues. The CDR3 here is CASRKSQFTYEQYF. In DNA, the CDR3 is TGTGCCAGCAGGAAGAGTCAGTTCACCTACGAGCAGTACTTC.

The table lists this clonotype with many counts. The genes are TRBV28 and TRBJ2-1; TRBD2 matches at 10 bases. V lost 4 bases and J lost 8; bases outside the gene matches: 20. From germline, CDR1 is MDHEN and CDR2 SYDVKM. The CDR3 consists of 19 residues. CDR3 in amino acids: CASSSWASGSGSVGHEQFF. Here the CDR3 DNA reads TGTGCCAGCAGTTCATGGGCTAGCGGGAGTGGATCGGTTGGTCATGAGCAGTTCTTC.

This clonotype was seen more than once but under ten times. CDR3 amino acids: CASSFGLAGAIGELFF. The CDR3 bases are TGTGCCAGCAGCTTCGGACTAGCGGGAGCGATCGGGGAGCTGTTTTTT. The chain couples TRBV7-2 to TRBJ2-2; 13 positions match TRBD2. V lost 3 bases and J lost 7; bases outside the gene matches: 5. The CDR3 totals 16 residues. Germline V CDR1 and CDR2: SGHTA, FQGNSA.

The chain joins TRBV3-1 to TRBJ2-1; TRBD2 might be the D (6 bases). The CDR3 covers 14 residues. The V gene's germline CDR1 is LGHDT and CDR2 YNNKEL (reference sequence). Trimming left V 9 bases short and J 1 base short, with 13 bases between. CDR3 region: CARAIAESYNEQFF. CDR3 nucleotides: TGTGCCAGGGCAATAGCGGAATCCTACAATGAGCAGTTCTTC.

This clonotype has more than one count but fewer than ten. CDR3 sequence: CASSDVTGLEQYF. The CDR3 DNA reads TGCGCCAGCAGCGACGTCACAGGTTTAGAGCAGTACTTC. The gene calls are TRBV5-1 and TRBJ2-7; possibly TRBD1 for D (5 bases). Deletions cut 4 bases from V and 7 bases from J, with 15 bases between. The CDR3 has 13 residues. Germline loops: CDR1 SGHRS, CDR2 YFSETQ.

There are a few counts of this clonotype. The rearrangement uses TRBV6-9 and TRBJ1-6; no firm D call. Trimming left V 3 bases short and J 8 bases short, with 17 bases between. This CDR3 comprises 16 residues. The germline CDR1 and CDR2 sequences are MNHGY and SVAAGI. The CDR3 reads CASSYLSPSEYSPLHF. The CDR3 DNA reads TGTGCCAGCAGTTACCTATCGCCGTCGGAATATTCACCCCTCCACTTT.

At least ten counts were recorded for this clonotype. The chain has TRBV28 and TRBJ1-1; 7 bases map to TRBD1. In germline, CDR1 is MDHEN, CDR2 SYDVKM. The V gene end was trimmed by 6 bases and the J gene end by 2 bases; junction bases not matched to a gene: 15. The CDR3 is made up of 17 amino acids. CDR3 sequence (DNA): TGTGCCAGCAGCCGTATGACAGGGTGGGAGGGTAACACTGAAGCTTTCTTT. It encodes CASSRMTGWEGNTEAFF.

This chain connects TRBV4-2 to TRBJ1-1, with D perhaps TRBD1 (6 bases). Germline loops: CDR1 LGHNA, CDR2 YNFKEQ. The CDR3 spans 16 residues. V was cut by 4 bases and J by 11 bases, with 26 bases left in between. CDR3 nucleotides: TGTGCCAGCAGCCTCGCTCGGGGGGGCGCTGAGTCACAGGCTTTCTTT. It encodes CASSLARGGAESQAFF.

The V call is TRBV6-4, the J call TRBJ1-5; the D is unclear. CDR3 length equals 13 residues. Germline-derived CDR1 and CDR2 are MRHNA and SNTAGT. Trimming took 6 bases from V and 7 from J, leaving 13 bases between them. The CDR3 sequence: CASSPLTGQPQHF. CDR3 coding DNA: TGTGCCAGCAGCCCTCTAACTGGGCAGCCCCAGCATTTT.

This clonotype was seen repeatedly, ten times or more. The chain couples TRBV28 to TRBJ1-1, with D perhaps TRBD1 (5 bases). The V end lost 7 bases, the J end lost 1 base, and 10 bases lay between the germline ends. The germline gives CDR1 MDHEN, CDR2 SYDVKM. The CDR3 has 13 amino acids. The CDR3 nucleotides read TGTGCCAGCATATGGGGCAAGAACACTGAAGCTTTCTTT. This translates into CASIWGKNTEAFF.

This clonotype was seen ten or more times. The J gene is TRBJ2-7, the V gene TRBV2; 10 bases align to TRBD1. Unmatched junction bases numbered 3, after V lost 6 bases and J lost 1 base. This CDR3 is 14 amino acids long. Germline loops: CDR1 SNHLY, CDR2 FYNNEI. The CDR3 sequence: CASSQGQGSYEQYF. For the CDR3, the DNA is TGTGCCAGCAGCCAGGGACAGGGGTCCTACGAGCAGTACTTC.

This sequence joins TRBV6-5 and TRBJ1-2; TRBD1 is a possible D gene (6 bases). This CDR3 is 16 amino acids long. In germline, CDR1 is MNHEY, CDR2 SVGAGI. V was cut by 4 bases and J by 3 bases, with 18 bases left in between. The CDR3 DNA is TGTGCCAGCAGTTGGGCAGGGGATTCGAACTACTATGGCTACACCTTC. This codes for CASSWAGDSNYYGYTF.

This clonotype was found a few times. This chain joins TRBV13 and TRBJ1-2, with 7 nucleotides matching TRBD1. V shed 4 bases and J 2 bases; nucleotides not matched to a gene: 13. Germline V gene data show CDR1 as PRHDT and CDR2 as FYEKMQ (reference sequence). There are 17 residues in the CDR3. CDR3 in amino acids: CASSSGDSGKINYGYTF. In nucleotides, the CDR3 is TGTGCCAGCAGCTCGGGGGACAGCGGGAAGATAAACTATGGCTACACCTTC.

The gene calls are TRBV20-1 and TRBJ1-2; no clear D. V dropped 6 bases and J dropped 8 bases, with 19 bases sitting between them. This CDR3 comprises 13 residues. The V gene's germline CDR1 is DFQATT and CDR2 SNEGSKA (reference sequence). CDR3 in amino acids: CSADPYGGRGYTF. CDR3 sequence (DNA): TGCAGTGCGGACCCGTATGGTGGCCGAGGCTACACCTTC.